One and the same sample provided the 17 T cell receptor beta chains below, sequenced in a study of T cell responses to AZD1222 COVID-19 vaccine. Profiled with immunoSEQ multiplex PCR; TCRdb holds only in-frame clones, not every one. The sample holds 100,000 to 150,000 clones, about 87% seen once. This sample comprised peripheral blood, obtained on day 0 of AZD1222 vaccination. The receptors shown here come from an adult in good health.

J is TRBJ2-1 and V is TRBV11-1, with 14 bases aligning to TRBD2. J gave up 8 bases and V 5 bases, and 8 bases lay outside the gene matches. Germline CDR1 is SGHAT and CDR2 is FQDESV (reference sequence). This CDR3 region has 16 residues. CDR3 loop: CASSQAGTSGSDEQFF. The CDR3 nucleotides read TGTGCCAGCAGCCAAGCCGGGACTAGCGGGAGCGATGAGCAGTTCTTC.

The CDR3 here is CASSFAGENTEAFF. Here the CDR3 DNA reads TGTGCCAGCAGCTTTGCAGGGGAAAACACTGAAGCTTTCTTT. The chain has TRBV7-9 and TRBJ1-1, with D maybe TRBD1 (6 bases). Between the trimmed V and J ends, which lost 3 bases and 2 bases, there was a span of 10 bases. This CDR3 comprises 14 residues. Germline CDR1 reads SEHNR; CDR2 reads FQNEAQ (reference sequence).

The V call is TRBV10-3, the J call TRBJ1-2; the D gene is possibly TRBD1 (5 bases). This CDR3 contains 13 residues. Germline loops: CDR1 ENHRY, CDR2 SYGVKD. Trimming removed 0 bases at V and 12 bases at J, with 14 bases between. This chain's CDR3 is CAISESRQGVNTF. In nucleotides, the CDR3 is TGTGCCATCAGTGAGTCGCGGCAGGGAGTCAACACCTTC.

This rearrangement joins TRBV24-1 to TRBJ2-5; no reliable D call. The V end lost 9 bases, the J end lost 2 bases, and 9 bases lay between the germline ends. Per germline, CDR1 KGHDR and CDR2 SFDVKD. This CDR3 comprises 12 residues. The CDR3 reads CATSGPQETQYF. CDR3 DNA sequence: TGTGCCACCTCCGGACCACAAGAGACCCAGTACTTC.

The chain joins TRBV6-1 to TRBJ1-2, with 8 positions matching TRBD1. V gave up 3 bases and J gave up 3 bases; unmatched junction bases: 3. This CDR3 has 14 amino acids. CDR1 and CDR2 (germline): MNHNS, SASEGT. The chain's CDR3 is CASSEQGAYYGYTF. CDR3 coding DNA: TGTGCCAGCAGTGAGCAGGGGGCTTACTATGGCTACACCTTC.

The chain employs TRBV7-2 and TRBJ2-7, with TRBD2 matching over 10 bases. V trimming: 0 bases; J trimming: 4 bases; junction bases outside the gene matches: 3. Germline CDR1 is SGHTA and CDR2 is FQGNSA. The CDR3 extends over 15 amino acids. Here the CDR3 DNA reads TGTGCCAGCAGCTTAGCGAGCGGGGGGGAATACGAGCAGTACTTC. Protein product: CASSLASGGEYEQYF.

This chain uses TRBV19 with TRBJ2-1; TRBD2 matches at 11 bases. The CDR3 is 16 residues long. From germline, CDR1 is LNHDA and CDR2 SQIVND (reference sequence). The trim removed 7 bases at V and 0 bases at J, leaving 5 bases unmatched. Here the CDR3 reads CASMGLAESSYNEQFF. For the CDR3, the DNA is TGTGCCAGTATGGGACTAGCGGAAAGCTCCTACAATGAGCAGTTCTTC.

The count of this clone is one. The CDR3 is CASSYTGLVWYF. The DNA for the CDR3 is TGTGCCAGCAGTTACACCGGCCTAGTCTGGTACTTC. The V call is TRBV6-2 or TRBV6-3, the J call TRBJ2-5; D is unresolved. Germline CDR1 MNHEY, CDR2 SVGEGT. The CDR3 runs 12 residues. V was clipped by 2 bases and J by 13 bases, with 14 bases between them.

The CDR3 DNA reads as TGCGCCAGCAGCCAAGCCCCCGGGGCCAATGAGCAGTTCTTC. Protein sequence: CASSQAPGANEQFF. The J gene is TRBJ2-1, the V gene TRBV4-3, with D perhaps given as TRBD1 or TRBD2 (5 bases each). V dropped 1 base and J dropped 6 bases, with 10 bases sitting between them. Germline V lookup: CDR1 LGHNA, CDR2 YSLEER. This CDR3 region has 14 residues.

The V and J genes are TRBV30 and TRBJ2-5; 9 positions match TRBD2. Germline V gene sequence: CDR1 GTSNPN, CDR2 SVGIG (reference sequence). The CDR3 loop spans 16 amino acids. Losses at the gene ends were 3 bases for V and 5 bases for J; bases not matched to a gene: 13. CDR3 DNA: TGTGCCTGGAGCATAACCCCTACTAGCGGGCAGGAGACCCAGTACTTC. It codes for CAWSITPTSGQETQYF.

CDR3 protein: CASSLGPSPSDGEQYF. CDR3 coding DNA: TGTGCCAGCAGCTTAGGACCGAGTCCGTCCGATGGGGAGCAGTACTTC. V and J are TRBV11-1 and TRBJ2-7; D is unresolved. This CDR3 contains 16 residues. Deletions cut 1 base from V and 7 bases from J, with 20 bases between. The germline CDR1 and CDR2 sequences are SGHAT and FQDESV (reference sequence).

The genes are TRBV3-1 (or the pseudogene TRBV3-2) and TRBJ2-7; 8 nucleotides match TRBD2. Germline trimming cut 0 bases from V and 7 bases from J; bases unmatched to any gene: 8. Germline V lookup: CDR1 LGHDT, CDR2 YNNKEL (reference sequence). The CDR3 is 15 amino acids. The CDR3 bases are TGTGCCAGCAGCCAAGATTCGAGCGGGAGTGGTGAGCAGTACTTC. It encodes CASSQDSSGSGEQYF.

The chain employs TRBV6-5 and TRBJ2-2; 9 nucleotides match TRBD2. Trimming took 6 bases from V and 5 from J; bases not matched to a gene: 1. The CDR3 runs 13 residues. CDR1 and CDR2 (germline): MNHEY, SVGAGI. The CDR3 DNA reads as TGTGCCAGCAGAGCGGGAGGAACCGGGGAGCTGTTTTTT. It codes for CASRAGGTGELFF.

This chain connects TRBV7-9 to TRBJ2-1; D not certain. Germline lookup yields CDR1 SEHNR and CDR2 FQNEAQ (reference sequence). The germline V and J ends were trimmed by 3 bases and 4 bases, with 10 bases remaining between them. The CDR3 is 14 residues long. CDR3 residues: CASSFTDVYNEQFF. CDR3 bases: TGTGCCAGCAGCTTCACAGACGTATACAATGAGCAGTTCTTC.

The chain couples TRBV28 to TRBJ1-4; the D is unclear. This CDR3 has 15 residues. Germline V lookup: CDR1 MDHEN, CDR2 SYDVKM. Trimming removed 5 bases from V and 0 bases from J, with 10 bases in between. CDR3 loop: CASSTHTATNEKLFF. As DNA, the CDR3 is TGTGCCAGCAGTACCCACACAGCAACTAATGAAAAACTGTTTTTT.

This chain uses TRBV7-9 with TRBJ1-6; no reliable D call. V was cut by 1 base and J by 5 bases, with 18 bases left in between. Germline V lookup: CDR1 SEHNR, CDR2 FQNEAQ (reference sequence). The CDR3 spans 18 residues. The CDR3 DNA follows: TGTGCCAGCAGCTTAGTTTTGGGCGGACGGTCAAATAATTCACCCCTCCACTTT. It codes for CASSLVLGGRSNNSPLHF.

The chain joins TRBV5-1 to TRBJ1-6, with D hard to call. The CDR3 consists of 15 residues. V was pared by 0 bases and J by 10 bases, with 14 bases between. The germline CDR1 and CDR2 sequences are SGHRS and YFSETQ. The chain's CDR3 is CASSLVGGLESPLHF. DNA for the CDR3: TGCGCCAGCAGCTTGGTTGGCGGTCTGGAGTCACCCCTCCACTTT.